The TCR beta chain described here comes from a study of T cells in Graves' hyperthyroidism and ophthalmopathy. Study observations and caveats: Ophthalmopathy and stable hyperthyroidism were told apart by a 13 V-J model. The majority of expanded thyroid clonotypes above 0.001 also appeared in blood. Prediction of ophthalmopathy progression came a median around 6.1 months pre-onset.

Amplified TCR beta CDR3 regions came from RNA transcripts. During a first-round RT-PCR of the TCR CDR3, the HTBI primer set was used. Each CDR3 protein is one row after TCRdb ran MiXCR on the multiplex PCR reads. The sample carries around 500,000 distinct CDR3 sequences, about 15% recorded once. This clonotype was picked up many times. Antigen unknown. V lost 3 bases to trimming and J lost 5 bases, with 10 bases between them. Germline V gives CDR1 DFQATT, CDR2 SNEGSKA (reference sequence). The CDR3 is 12 amino acids. The receptor comes from a woman in her thirties or forties with Graves' hyperthyroidism. The material sequenced was blood. The chain is built from TRBV20-1 and TRBJ1-1; D remains unclear. The CDR3, as DNA: TGCAGTGCTAGTTTCCGGAGTACTGAAGCTTTCTTT. Translation: CSASFRSTEAFF.